This T cell receptor beta chain was recovered during a study of blood T cell repertoires in COVID-19. About the research overall: COVID-19 samples, acute and convalescent, were from the United States, Italy and Spain. Sources were T cells, B-cell-depleted T cells, or PBMCs; the material itself was cDNA or gDNA.

The authors' processing: Researchers report that nucleated cell counts were estimated from reference gene primer amplification. The method was immunoSEQ multiplex PCR; TCRdb's version includes in-frame clones alone and lacks a portion of them. That table is the source of V, J and clone size, and D and trimming were worked out from the DNA. The data show about 78,000 clones, with around 91% seen just once and about 1% held by the top ten. This sequence originates from a woman in her forties or fifties in a cohort sampled during active COVID-19. Sequencing was carried out using peripheral blood.

The DNA for the CDR3 is TGTGCCAGCAGCAGGAGGAGTGTGGTTCCCCTTGGCTACACCTTC. Amino acids: CASSRRSVVPLGYTF. The V and J genes are TRBV7-2 and TRBJ1-2, with D unresolved. Trimming took 5 bases from V and 7 from J, leaving 20 bases between them. Germline loops: CDR1 SGHTA, CDR2 FQGNSA. This CDR3 has 15 amino acids.